A single TCR beta chain is shown here with its context. Its matching antigen is unknown. This specimen belongs to a study of T cell responses to AZD1222 COVID-19 vaccine. General study results and limits: Reports say nearly half of spike-specific TCRs go after unmutated variant regions. Baseline seropositives among AZD1222 recipients totaled only five or six. Two AZD1222 doses significantly raised spike-specific TCR breadth and depth over controls.

V lost 6 bases, J lost 2 bases, and 0 bases stayed unmatched. Germline V gene data show CDR1 as MNHEY and CDR2 as SVGAGI. This CDR3 has 14 residues. Assay used: immunoSEQ multiplex PCR; TCRdb lists only in-frame clones, some missing. Here the sample spans some 150,000 clones, around 83% being singletons. Source: peripheral blood, taken 28 days after the second AZD1222 dose. The V gene is TRBV6-5, the J gene TRBJ2-1; 11 nucleotides line up with TRBD2. The source is an adult who received the AZD1222 COVID-19 vaccine. CDR3 in amino acids: CASRGLAAYNEQFF. Written as DNA, the CDR3 is TGTGCCAGCAGGGGACTAGCGGCCTACAATGAGCAGTTCTTC.